These 19 T cell receptor beta chains were sequenced from one sample in a study of cytomegalovirus exposure and HLA in healthy donors. The PCR made use of 60 Vbeta and 13 Jbeta primers. Clones were read by immunoSEQ multiplex PCR, and TCRdb kept only the in-frame ones, dropping some. Of approximately 210,000 clones in the sample, 79% were seen once. The sample consisted of PBMCs. The origin of the receptors is a girl between 5 and 17 years old in good health and CMV-seropositive.

On this clone itself: Additional DNA sequences in this sample encode the identical CDR3. The gene calls are TRBV7-2 and TRBJ1-2, with D possibly being TRBD1 (5 bases). The CDR3 contains 15 residues. CDR1 and CDR2 from the germline V gene are SGHTA and FQGNSA. V lost 3 bases and J 0 bases, leaving 11 bases between the germline ends. The CDR3, as DNA: TGTGCCAGCAGCTTCTACCAGGGTACTAACTATGGCTACACCTTC. This sequence encodes CASSFYQGTNYGYTF.

The CDR3 sequence: CASSQEGTIYNEQFF. CDR3 DNA: TGCGCCAGCAGCCAAGAAGGGACTATATACAATGAGCAGTTCTTC. The rearrangement joins TRBV4-3 to TRBJ2-1; 7 positions match TRBD2. Per germline, CDR1 LGHNA and CDR2 YSLEER. The CDR3 spans 15 residues. The trim removed 0 bases at V and 4 bases at J, leaving 3 bases unmatched.

This rearrangement joins TRBV6-5 to TRBJ2-7; TRBD2 is a possible D gene (6 bases). This CDR3 contains 12 residues. The V end lost 6 bases, the J end lost 6 bases, and 12 bases lay between the germline ends. The germline gives CDR1 MNHEY, CDR2 SVGAGI. This CDR3 is CASRMHGGEQYF. The CDR3 nucleotides are TGTGCCAGCAGGATGCACGGGGGCGAGCAGTACTTC.

The sample holds a few counts of this clone. The rearrangement links TRBV6-1 to TRBJ1-2; 11 nucleotides agree with TRBD1. The V gene end was trimmed by 6 bases and the J gene end by 7 bases; junction bases not matched to a gene: 4. CDR3 length: 13 amino acids. CDR1 is MNHNS, CDR2 SASEGT, per germline. CDR3 sequence reads: CASRGQGEFGYTF. For the CDR3, the DNA is TGTGCCAGCAGGGGACAGGGGGAATTTGGCTACACCTTC.

The chain uses TRBV2 and TRBJ2-2, with a weak D call TRBD1 (6 bases). The CDR3 totals 16 residues. The V and J ends lost 8 bases and 4 bases respectively, with 20 bases between them. CDR1 and CDR2 (germline): SNHLY, FYNNEI. CDR3 loop: CASDWGRGSSTGELFF. For the CDR3, the DNA is TGTGCCAGCGATTGGGGCAGGGGCAGTAGCACCGGGGAGCTGTTTTTT.

This chain connects TRBV7-2 to TRBJ2-3; 9 bases agree with TRBD2. Losses at the gene ends were 7 bases for V and 0 bases for J; bases not matched to a gene: 5. The CDR3 extends over 15 amino acids. Germline V gene data show CDR1 as SGHTA and CDR2 as FQGNSA. The CDR3 is CASNQRGASTDTQYF. CDR3 nucleotides: TGTGCCAGCAACCAGCGGGGGGCTAGCACAGATACGCAGTATTTT.

This clone was detected only a few times. The chain carries TRBV4-1 and TRBJ2-1; D is unclear. Germline V gene lookup returns CDR1 MGHRA and CDR2 YSYEKL. This CDR3 is 15 amino acids long. V lost 0 bases to trimming and J lost 4 bases, with 10 bases between them. In DNA form, the CDR3 reads TGCGCCAGCAGCCAAGATTTCGGCAGGTACAATGAGCAGTTCTTC. Translation: CASSQDFGRYNEQFF.

The chain has TRBV6-1 and TRBJ1-1; D gene uncertain. Germline V CDR1 and CDR2: MNHNS, SASEGT. V was trimmed by 2 bases and J by 3 bases, leaving 7 bases between them. The CDR3 contains 13 residues. CDR3 loop: CASSEMRDTEAFF. CDR3 coding DNA: TGTGCCAGCAGTGAAATGAGGGACACTGAAGCTTTCTTT.

The V gene is TRBV25-1, the J gene TRBJ1-1, with 8 bases aligning to TRBD1. The CDR3 covers 13 residues. CDR1 and CDR2 (germline): MGHDK, SYGVNS. V shed 8 bases, J shed 1 base, and the junction held 3 bases outside the gene matches. The CDR3 region is CASLDRENTEAFF. CDR3 in DNA: TGTGCCAGCCTGGACAGGGAGAACACTGAAGCTTTCTTT.

The V call is TRBV19, the J call TRBJ2-5, with a weak D call TRBD1 (6 bases). V lost 2 bases to trimming and J lost 5 bases, with 18 bases between them. Per the germline V gene, CDR1 is LNHDA and CDR2 is SQIVND (reference sequence). CDR3 length equals 16 residues. CDR3 DNA sequence: TGTGCCAGTAGTATAATGGCAGGGGCTGTGTACGAGACCCAGTACTTC. Residues: CASSIMAGAVYETQYF.

V is TRBV29-1 and J is TRBJ2-5, with TRBD2 matching 11 bases. The trim removed 4 bases at V and 5 bases at J, leaving 9 bases unmatched. The CDR3 is 15 residues long. CDR1 is SQVTM and CDR2 is ANQGSEA in the germline V gene. The DNA for the CDR3 is TGCAGCGTTGGTAGTAGCGGGGGGGCTTTGGAGACCCAGTACTTC. Its translation is CSVGSSGGALETQYF. The full variable domain, its missing parts supplied by reference TRBV29-1 and TRBJ2-5, is SAVISQKPSRDICQRGTSLTIQCQVDSQVTMMFWYRQQPGQSLTLIATANQGSEATYESGFVIDKFPISRPNLTFSTLTVSNMSPEDSSIYLCSVGSSGGALETQYFGPGTRLLVL.

The chain employs TRBV5-1 and TRBJ2-3; 8 bases map to TRBD2. Germline values: CDR1 SGHRS, CDR2 YFSETQ. The V segment lost 4 bases and the J segment 5 bases; nucleotides outside the gene matches: 6. The CDR3 covers 14 residues. DNA for the CDR3: TGCGCCAGCAGCAAAGCGGGGGTGGGAGATACGCAGTATTTT. Translated: CASSKAGVGDTQYF.

The V call is TRBV5-8, the J call TRBJ1-6; D gene unclear. The CDR3 consists of 17 residues. From germline, CDR1 is SGHTS and CDR2 YDEGEE. The V end was cut by 0 bases, the J end by 0 bases, with 10 bases between. CDR3 loop: CASSLDPVSSYNSPLHF. In nucleotides, the CDR3 is TGTGCCAGCAGCTTGGATCCGGTTAGCTCCTATAATTCACCCCTCCACTTT.

The genes are TRBV13 and TRBJ2-5; 11 bases agree with TRBD2. This CDR3 contains 17 residues. V was clipped by 4 bases and J by 0 bases; unmatched bases: 7. Germline CDR1 reads PRHDT; CDR2 reads FYEKMQ (reference sequence). CDR3 nucleotide sequence: TGTGCCAGCAGCTCCCTACTAGCGGGGGCCTACCAAGAGACCCAGTACTTC. Its translation: CASSSLLAGAYQETQYF.

The rearrangement links TRBV5-4 to TRBJ1-4; weak D call: TRBD1 (6 bases). This CDR3 is 16 amino acids long. Trimming stripped 4 bases from V and 6 bases from J, with 19 bases between. CDR1 and CDR2 from the germline V gene are SGHNT and YYREEE (reference sequence). The CDR3 DNA reads TGTGCCAGCAGCCTCAGCGCGGGGGGCGAATATGAAAAACTGTTTTTT. This gives the protein CASSLSAGGEYEKLFF.

The CDR3 loop is CASSSWTGGGYTF. The CDR3 bases are TGTGCCAGCAGTTCCTGGACAGGGGGCGGCTACACCTTC. The chain couples TRBV6-5 to TRBJ1-2, with 11 nucleotides matching TRBD1. V dropped 4 bases and J dropped 8; count of bases not matched to a gene: 3. This CDR3 has 13 amino acids. Germline CDR1 is MNHEY and CDR2 is SVGAGI.

This clone was observed a single time. This chain joins TRBV30 and TRBJ2-1; D remains unclear. Trimming took 2 bases from V and 8 from J, leaving 10 bases between them. The CDR3 spans 12 residues. From germline, CDR1 is GTSNPN and CDR2 SVGIG (reference sequence). CDR3 amino acids: CAWSPRSDEQFF. The CDR3 bases are TGTGCCTGGAGTCCAAGGAGCGATGAGCAGTTCTTC.

J is TRBJ1-2 and V is TRBV30; 7 bases fit TRBD1. CDR3 size: 13 residues. Germline values: CDR1 GTSNPN, CDR2 SVGIG (reference sequence). The junction had 8 bases not matched to a gene; V was cut back by 2 bases and J by 8 bases. The CDR3 sequence is CAWSRETGYGYTF. In DNA, the CDR3 is TGTGCCTGGAGTAGAGAGACAGGGTACGGCTACACCTTC.

The chain is built from TRBV15 and TRBJ2-2; D possibly corresponds to TRBD1 (6 bases). V was clipped by 1 base and J by 2 bases, with 8 bases between them. Germline values: CDR1 LNHNV, CDR2 YYDKDF (reference sequence). CDR3 size: 15 residues. CDR3 sequence: CATSRGTENTGELFF. CDR3 coding DNA: TGTGCCACCAGCAGAGGGACAGAAAACACCGGGGAGCTGTTTTTT. Based on the CDR3 plus reference TRBV15 and TRBJ2-2, the full variable domain is DAMVIQNPRYQVTQFGKPVTLSCSQTLNHNVMYWYQQKSSQAPKLLFHYYDKDFNNEADTPDNFQSRRPNTSFCFLDIRSPGLGDTAMYLCATSRGTENTGELFFGEGSRLTVL.